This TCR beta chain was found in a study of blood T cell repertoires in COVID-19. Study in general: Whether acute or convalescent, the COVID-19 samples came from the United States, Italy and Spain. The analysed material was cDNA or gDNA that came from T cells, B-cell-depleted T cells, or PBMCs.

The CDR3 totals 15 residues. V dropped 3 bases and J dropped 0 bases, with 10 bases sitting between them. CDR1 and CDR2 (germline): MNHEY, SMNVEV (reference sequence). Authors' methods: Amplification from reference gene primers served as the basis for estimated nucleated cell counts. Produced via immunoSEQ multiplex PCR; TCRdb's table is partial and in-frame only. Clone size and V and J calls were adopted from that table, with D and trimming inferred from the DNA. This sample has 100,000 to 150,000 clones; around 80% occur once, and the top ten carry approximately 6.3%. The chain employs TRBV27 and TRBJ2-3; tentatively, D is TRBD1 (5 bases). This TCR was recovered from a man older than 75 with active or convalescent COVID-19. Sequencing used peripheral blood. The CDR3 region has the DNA TGTGCCAGCAGTTTTTCGACAGCTAGCACAGATACGCAGTATTTT. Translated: CASSFSTASTDTQYF.